This paragraph reports one T cell receptor (beta chain). How the authors handled the data: Estimated nucleated cell counts came from reference gene primer amplification. Produced via immunoSEQ multiplex PCR; TCRdb's table is partial and in-frame only. The D gene and trimming were derived from the DNA, and the V and J assignments and clone size from that table. Of more than 110,000 clones listed, around nine tenths were seen once; the top ten hold 3.5% to 5.5%. The source of the sample is a study of blood T cell repertoires in COVID-19. Overall study context: Sample material is recorded as cDNA or gDNA derived from T cells, B-cell-depleted T cells, or PBMCs.

CDR3 length equals 12 residues. V was pared by 6 bases and J by 13 bases, with 10 bases of the junction left unmatched. CDR1 and CDR2 from the germline V gene are SEHNR and FQNEAQ (reference sequence). The TCR was taken from a woman in her 40s with acute or convalescent COVID-19. Material: peripheral blood. This rearrangement joins TRBV7-9 to TRBJ1-2; 8 bases agree with TRBD1. CDR3 DNA: TGTGCCAGCAGTCCCGGGACAGGAGTCTCCACCTTC. It codes for CASSPGTGVSTF.